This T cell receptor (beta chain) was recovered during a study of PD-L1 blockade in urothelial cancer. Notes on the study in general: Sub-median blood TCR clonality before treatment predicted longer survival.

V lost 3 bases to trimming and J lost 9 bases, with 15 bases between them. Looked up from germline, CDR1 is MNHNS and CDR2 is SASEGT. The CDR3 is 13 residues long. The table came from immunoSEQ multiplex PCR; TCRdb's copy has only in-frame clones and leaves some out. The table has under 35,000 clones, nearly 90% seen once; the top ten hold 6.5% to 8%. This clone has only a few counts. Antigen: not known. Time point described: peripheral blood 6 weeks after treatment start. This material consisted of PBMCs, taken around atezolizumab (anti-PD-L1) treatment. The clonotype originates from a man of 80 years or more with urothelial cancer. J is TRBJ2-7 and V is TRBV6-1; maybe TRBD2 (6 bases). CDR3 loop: CASSEGGRSGQYF. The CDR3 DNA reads TGTGCCAGCAGTGAGGGAGGTCGGTCGGGGCAGTACTTC.